These 27 T cell receptor beta chains share one sample of origin, sequenced in a study of response to subunit inactivated influenza vaccine. Using its own MiXCR run on the RT-PCR reads, TCRdb lists one record per CDR3 protein. The table shows around 520,000 distinct CDR3 sequences, with about 25% occurring only once. Sample: CD4+ T cells sorted from PBMCs, taken roughly 5 days after vaccination. The receptor set was obtained from a man between 45 and 60 years old who received an inactivated influenza vaccine.

The V call is TRBV9, the J call TRBJ2-2; maybe TRBD2 (5 bases). V lost 3 bases, J lost 13 bases, and 16 bases lay in between. Germline CDR1 is SGDLS and CDR2 is YYNGEE. This CDR3 comprises 13 residues. CDR3: CASSAELLGALFF. CDR3 DNA: TGTGCCAGCAGCGCAGAACTATTGGGAGCGCTGTTTTTT.

In its sample, this clonotype was seen a few times. This sequence joins TRBV6-1 and TRBJ1-4; D is undetermined. Germline CDR1 reads MNHNS; CDR2 reads SASEGT. V was clipped by 6 bases and J by 4 bases, with 12 bases between them. This CDR3 is 14 amino acids long. CDR3 in DNA: TGTGCCAGCAGATCCCCGTTGGGTAATGAAAAACTGTTTTTT. This sequence encodes CASRSPLGNEKLFF.

This clonotype appeared a few times. The J gene is TRBJ1-2, the V gene TRBV4-3; D remains unclear. Trimming removed 4 bases from V and 7 bases from J, with 19 bases in between. Germline lookup yields CDR1 LGHNA and CDR2 YSLEER. The CDR3 covers 15 residues. CDR3 region: CASSPSWRVESGYTF. The CDR3 DNA sequence: TGCGCCAGCAGCCCCAGTTGGAGGGTTGAGAGTGGCTACACCTTC.

The gene calls are TRBV7-3 and TRBJ1-1; TRBD1 is a possible D gene (5 bases). The germline V and J ends were trimmed by 3 bases and 10 bases, with 15 bases remaining between them. Germline CDR1 SGHTA, CDR2 FQGTGA. This CDR3 spans 13 amino acids. This CDR3 reads CASSLGQRNVAFF. The CDR3 DNA reads TGTGCCAGCAGCTTGGGGCAGCGAAATGTAGCTTTCTTT.

V is TRBV12-3 or TRBV12-4 and J is TRBJ2-3; possible D gene TRBD2, 6 bases. CDR3 size: 13 residues. V was trimmed by 6 bases and J by 5 bases, leaving 12 bases between them. The CDR3 loop is CASSRGRKDTQYF. Written as DNA, the CDR3 is TGTGCCAGCAGCCGGGGGAGGAAAGATACGCAGTATTTT.

This rearrangement joins TRBV28 to TRBJ2-6; D is perhaps TRBD1 (6 bases). Germline CDR1 reads MDHEN; CDR2 reads SYDVKM. The V end was cut by 1 base, the J end by 0 bases, with 10 bases between. CDR3 length: 17 amino acids. Here the CDR3 reads CASSLSHRVSGANVLTF. CDR3 nucleotides: TGTGCCAGCAGTTTATCCCACAGGGTCTCTGGGGCCAACGTCCTGACTTTC.

The chain recombines TRBV6-1 with TRBJ1-5; 7 bases are a match to TRBD1. Unmatched junction bases numbered 13, after V lost 2 bases and J lost 9 bases. CDR1 and CDR2 from the germline V gene are MNHNS and SASEGT. The CDR3 length is 16 residues. The DNA of the CDR3 is TGTGCCAGCAGTGAAACGAGGGGGACAGTACATCGGCCCCAGCATTTT. Encoded protein: CASSETRGTVHRPQHF.

J is TRBJ2-3 and V is TRBV28; the match to TRBD1 covers 8 bases. V shed 7 bases, J shed 6 bases, and the junction held 9 bases outside the gene matches. This CDR3 has 14 amino acids. Germline V CDR1 and CDR2: MDHEN, SYDVKM. The CDR3 protein is CASTPGTGRDTQYF. The CDR3 DNA follows: TGTGCCAGCACCCCTGGGACAGGACGCGATACGCAGTATTTT.

V usage is TRBV6-1 and J usage is TRBJ2-1, with TRBD2 identical over 12 bases. The CDR3 length is 16 residues. The J segment lost 1 base and the V segment lost 6 bases, leaving 4 bases of the junction unmatched. CDR1 is MNHNS and CDR2 is SASEGT in the germline V gene. The CDR3 DNA reads TGTGCCAGCAGAGATGGACTAGCGGGATCCTACAATGAGCAGTTCTTC. Translation: CASRDGLAGSYNEQFF.

In this sample, this clonotype turned up once. The chain carries TRBV12-3 or TRBV12-4 and TRBJ2-6, with 7 nucleotides matching TRBD1. Trimming at V came to 5 bases and at J to 0 bases, leaving 7 bases not matched to a gene. The CDR3 spans 17 residues. In DNA, the CDR3 is TGTGCCAGCAGTGGACAGGTTGGCCTCTCTGGGGCCAACGTCCTGACTTTC. Translated, it gives CASSGQVGLSGANVLTF.

The sample holds many counts of this clonotype. This sequence joins TRBV12-3 or TRBV12-4 and TRBJ2-3; D is ambiguous. V lost 5 bases and J 0 bases, leaving 12 bases between the germline ends. The CDR3 is 15 residues long. As DNA, the CDR3 is TGTGCCAGCAGTCCCATTGGATCTAGCACAGATACGCAGTATTTT. This codes for CASSPIGSSTDTQYF.

CDR3: CASSLSHGNYGYTF. The DNA for the CDR3 is TGTGCCAGTAGTCTTTCCCACGGTAACTATGGCTACACCTTC. The chain is built from TRBV19 and TRBJ1-2, with no clear D. There are 14 residues in the CDR3. CDR1 LNHDA and CDR2 SQIVND come from the germline V gene (reference sequence). V shed 5 bases and J shed 1 base, with 11 bases lying between them.

The genes are TRBV28 and TRBJ2-1; 12 bases fit TRBD2. J lost 2 bases, V lost 5 bases, and 7 bases had no gene match. CDR3 length equals 17 residues. Germline V gene lookup returns CDR1 MDHEN and CDR2 SYDVKM. This CDR3 reads CASSHRGLAGTYNEQFF. The DNA of the CDR3 is TGTGCCAGCAGTCACCGAGGACTAGCGGGAACCTACAATGAGCAGTTCTTC. The variable domain in full, completed from reference TRBV28 and TRBJ2-1, reads DVKVTQSSRYLVKRTGEKVFLECVQDMDHENMFWYRQDPGLGLRLIYFSYDVKMKEKGDIPEGYSVSREKKERFSLILESASTNQTSMYLCASSHRGLAGTYNEQFFGPGTRLTVL.

The rearrangement uses TRBV20-1 and TRBJ2-2, with D possibly being TRBD1 or TRBD2 (6 bases each). Trimming removed 2 bases at V and 7 bases at J, with 11 bases between. CDR3 size: 13 residues. The germline V gene encodes CDR1 DFQATT and CDR2 SNEGSKA (reference sequence). CDR3 residues: CSARRGADGELFF. The CDR3 DNA follows: TGCAGTGCTAGAAGGGGGGCAGACGGGGAGCTGTTTTTT.

V gene TRBV6-1 combines with J gene TRBJ2-7, with 9 bases matching TRBD1. The germline CDR1 and CDR2 sequences are MNHNS and SASEGT. The V gene end was trimmed by 8 bases and the J gene end by 3 bases; junction bases not matched to a gene: 11. The CDR3 length is 15 residues. The CDR3 coding sequence is TGTGCCAGCGGACTTCCCGACAGGGGGAACTACGAGCAGTACTTC. Translated: CASGLPDRGNYEQYF.

This clonotype turned up a few times. The V and J genes are TRBV9 and TRBJ1-2, with D hard to call. The germline CDR1 and CDR2 sequences are SGDLS and YYNGEE. Deletions cut 0 bases from V and 8 bases from J, with 14 bases between. This CDR3 has 14 amino acids. The DNA of the CDR3 is TGTGCCAGCAGCGTAGCTTTAGAGCGCATCGGCTACACCTTC. Its translation: CASSVALERIGYTF.

The V and J genes are TRBV12-5 and TRBJ1-1; D is ambiguous. There are 13 residues in the CDR3. The V gene lost 3 bases and the J gene lost 2 bases, with 7 bases spanning the gap. The germline V gene encodes CDR1 LGHNT and CDR2 FRNRAP. The CDR3 loop reads CASGFAGNTEAFF. The CDR3 DNA reads as TGTGCTAGTGGTTTCGCAGGTAACACTGAAGCTTTCTTT. The entire variable domain, with the rest obtained from reference TRBV12-5 and TRBJ1-1, is as follows: DARVTQTPRHKVTEMGQEVTMRCQPILGHNTVFWYRQTMMQGLELLAYFRNRAPLDDSGMPKDRFSAEMPDATLATLKIQPSEPRDSAVYFCASGFAGNTEAFFGQGTRLTVV.

This clonotype was recorded a few times. The chain is built from TRBV7-2 and TRBJ2-5, with 10 nucleotides matching TRBD1. The CDR3 runs to 15 residues. The V segment lost 5 bases and the J segment 5 bases; nucleotides outside the gene matches: 8. Per the germline V gene, CDR1 is SGHTA and CDR2 is FQGNSA. The CDR3 sequence: CASSRPTGGMETQYF. CDR3 DNA sequence: TGTGCCAGCAGCCGACCGACAGGGGGCATGGAGACCCAGTACTTC.

The chain links TRBV4-2 to TRBJ2-2, with unresolved D. The CDR3 is made up of 13 amino acids. V lost 3 bases to trimming and J lost 1 base, with 3 bases between them. Germline V gene sequence: CDR1 LGHNA, CDR2 YNFKEQ. CDR3 DNA: TGTGCCAGCAGCCACATGAACACCGGGGAGCTGTTTTTT. Its translation: CASSHMNTGELFF.

The chain has TRBV5-1 and TRBJ2-7; D possibly corresponds to TRBD1 (7 bases). CDR3 length: 13 residues. V lost 7 bases to trimming and J lost 6 bases, with 17 bases between them. The germline CDR1 and CDR2 sequences are SGHRS and YFSETQ. CDR3 DNA: TGCGCCAGCGGGACGTTTCAGGGGGGCGAGCAGTACTTC. It specifies CASGTFQGGEQYF. The whole variable domain, remainder taken from reference TRBV5-1 and TRBJ2-7, is KAGVTQTPRYLIKTRGQQVTLSCSPISGHRSVSWYQQTPGQGLQFLFEYFSETQRNKGNFPGRFSGRQFSNSRSEMNVSTLELGDSALYLCASGTFQGGEQYFGPGTRLTVT.

The sample holds a few counts of this clonotype. The chain recombines TRBV5-1 with TRBJ1-1; no definite D call. V was pared by 1 base and J by 2 bases, with 9 bases between. CDR1 and CDR2 from the germline V gene are SGHRS and YFSETQ. The CDR3 has 14 amino acids. The CDR3 region has the DNA TGCGCCAGCAGCTTGTCTCCGGCCAACACTGAAGCTTTCTTT. Translation gives CASSLSPANTEAFF.

The chain is built from TRBV5-1 and TRBJ1-3; D unclear. The CDR3 totals 14 residues. Germline assignment: CDR1 SGHRS and CDR2 YFSETQ. With 0 bases removed from V and 2 bases from J, the gap between germline ends came to 6 bases. Written as DNA, the CDR3 is TGCGCCAGCAGCTTGGGGGAAGCTGGAAACACCATATATTTT. It encodes CASSLGEAGNTIYF.

V and J are TRBV20-1 and TRBJ1-4; 8 bases match TRBD1. This CDR3 has 13 amino acids. Looked up from germline, CDR1 is DFQATT and CDR2 is SNEGSKA (reference sequence). Trimming at V came to 2 bases and at J to 10 bases, leaving 6 bases not matched to a gene. This chain's CDR3 is CSARPTGAGKLFF. The CDR3 DNA reads as TGCAGTGCTAGACCGACAGGGGCGGGAAAACTGTTTTTT.

The CDR3 bases are TGCAGTGCTAGAGATATGGTTGAGGAGAGCTCCTACGAGCAGTACTTC. Protein sequence: CSARDMVEESSYEQYF. The J gene is TRBJ2-7, the V gene TRBV20-1; D uncertain. The CDR3 is made up of 16 amino acids. V was trimmed by 0 bases and J by 0 bases, leaving 15 bases between them. Germline CDR1 and CDR2: DFQATT and SNEGSKA (reference sequence).

This clonotype was found a few times. The genes are TRBV27 and TRBJ2-7; 9 positions agree with TRBD1. The V gene's germline CDR1 is MNHEY and CDR2 SMNVEV (reference sequence). The V segment lost 4 bases and the J segment 2 bases; nucleotides outside the gene matches: 6. The CDR3 has 15 residues. CDR3 sequence reads: CASSSGTGLTYEQYF. The CDR3 region has the DNA TGTGCCAGCAGTTCCGGGACAGGGCTAACCTACGAGCAGTACTTC.

This clonotype occurred a few times. The rearrangement uses TRBV7-6 and TRBJ2-1, with TRBD2 matching 8 bases. This CDR3 comprises 17 residues. With V trimmed by 2 bases and J by 7 bases, 13 bases remained unmatched. Germline loops: CDR1 SGHVS, CDR2 FNYEAQ. The CDR3 sequence: CASSLNFAGGARNEQFF. In DNA, the CDR3 is TGTGCCAGCAGCTTAAACTTCGCGGGAGGCGCCCGTAATGAGCAGTTCTTC. The variable domain in full, completed from reference TRBV7-6 and TRBJ2-1, reads GAGVSQSPRYKVTKRGQDVALRCDPISGHVSLYWYRQALGQGPEFLTYFNYEAQQDKSGLPNDRFSAERPEGSISTLTIQRTEQRDSAMYRCASSLNFAGGARNEQFFGPGTRLTVL.

The chain links TRBV6-2 or TRBV6-3 to TRBJ1-1; D gene uncertain. From germline, CDR1 is MNHEY and CDR2 SVGEGT. V was cut by 5 bases and J by 3 bases, with 7 bases left in between. The CDR3 consists of 12 residues. CDR3 bases: TGTGCCAGCAGTATTAGGGACACTGAAGCTTTCTTT. This sequence encodes CASSIRDTEAFF.